One sample yielded the 13 T cell receptor beta chains listed below, sequenced in a study of response to subunit inactivated influenza vaccine. In TCRdb, the RT-PCR reads were re-called with MiXCR into one record per CDR3 protein. The repertoire holds approximately 520,000 distinct CDR3 sequences, with 16% as singletons. Sequences were derived from CD4+ T cells sorted from PBMCs, sampled about 23 months after vaccination. These receptors originate from a man aged 45-69 years who received an inactivated influenza vaccine.

The chain has TRBV7-8 and TRBJ1-4; possibly TRBD1 for D (6 bases). The V end was cut by 1 base, the J end by 6 bases, with 15 bases between. This CDR3 is built from 16 residues. The germline gives CDR1 SGHVS, CDR2 FQNEAQ. This CDR3 reads CASSLGWGARDEKLFF. DNA of the CDR3: TGTGCCAGCAGCTTAGGGTGGGGGGCAAGAGATGAAAAACTGTTTTTT.

The chain employs TRBV2 and TRBJ2-1, with TRBD1 matching over 9 bases. CDR1 and CDR2 from the germline V gene are SNHLY and FYNNEI. The J segment lost 2 bases and the V segment lost 9 bases, leaving 8 bases of the junction unmatched. This CDR3 spans 15 amino acids. The CDR3 DNA reads TGTGCCAGTGAAAAGACAGGGGGGGCCTACAATGAGCAGTTCTTC. This encodes CASEKTGGAYNEQFF.

The V and J genes are TRBV5-1 and TRBJ2-1; D is uncertain. The CDR3 is 13 residues long. Germline V gives CDR1 SGHRS, CDR2 YFSETQ. V lost 3 bases, J lost 5 bases, and 9 bases lay in between. The CDR3 spells CASSSQTDNEQFF. The CDR3 coding sequence is TGCGCCAGCAGCTCCCAAACCGACAATGAGCAGTTCTTC.

The rearrangement uses TRBV12-3 or TRBV12-4 and TRBJ1-3; 9 nucleotides agree with TRBD1. The CDR3 runs 13 residues. V shed 4 bases, J shed 9 bases, and the junction held 4 bases outside the gene matches. For the CDR3, the DNA is TGTGCCAGCAGTTCCACAGGGGGCGCCACCATATATTTT. It yields the protein CASSSTGGATIYF.

This chain joins TRBV7-2 and TRBJ1-4; 7 bases map to TRBD1. The CDR3 contains 14 residues. J lost 6 bases, V lost 1 base, and 2 bases had no gene match. Germline CDR1 is SGHTA and CDR2 is FQGNSA. Written as DNA, the CDR3 is TGTGCCAGCAGCTTAGTAGGGACAGATGAAAAACTGTTTTTT. Residues: CASSLVGTDEKLFF.

The CDR3 bases are TGTGCCAGCACCCAGGTGGGGGTTGGTGGCTACACCTTC. Translation: CASTQVGVGGYTF. The gene calls are TRBV6-2 or TRBV6-3 and TRBJ1-2; tentatively, D is TRBD1 (5 bases). This CDR3 has 13 residues. V lost 7 bases, J lost 7 bases, and 16 bases lay in between. CDR1 is MNHEY, CDR2 SVGEGT, per germline.

This clonotype showed up just a few times. The J gene is TRBJ1-1, the V gene TRBV7-2, with 7 bases identical to TRBD1. Germline V gene lookup returns CDR1 SGHTA and CDR2 FQGNSA. CDR3 size: 16 residues. Trimming took 5 bases from V and 4 from J; bases not matched to a gene: 13. This CDR3 is CASSPRDRGRGTEAFF. In nucleotides, the CDR3 is TGTGCCAGCAGCCCGCGGGACAGAGGGAGGGGCACTGAAGCTTTCTTT.

The chain employs TRBV7-2 and TRBJ2-7; the match to TRBD2 covers 7 bases. V shed 3 bases, J shed 0 bases, and the junction held 8 bases outside the gene matches. The CDR3 extends over 16 amino acids. Germline loops: CDR1 SGHTA, CDR2 FQGNSA. The CDR3 here is CASSFRGRVSSYEQYF. DNA for the CDR3: TGTGCCAGCAGCTTCCGGGGGAGGGTGTCCTCCTACGAGCAGTACTTC.

This clonotype was recorded many times. The chain joins TRBV10-3 to TRBJ2-2; 11 bases fit TRBD1. Germline V lookup: CDR1 ENHRY, CDR2 SYGVKD. V shed 10 bases and J 4 bases; nucleotides not matched to a gene: 8. The CDR3 contains 15 residues. The CDR3 here is CATGTGTGGTGELFF. CDR3 sequence (DNA): TGTGCCACCGGAACCGGGACAGGGGGCACCGGGGAGCTGTTTTTT.

This clonotype was counted only a few times. The chain employs TRBV7-2 and TRBJ2-4; a possible D gene is TRBD2 (6 bases). Germline lookup yields CDR1 SGHTA and CDR2 FQGNSA. The CDR3 length is 17 residues. The V gene lost 1 base and the J gene lost 0 bases, with 13 bases spanning the gap. This chain's CDR3 is CASSLVGGELAKNIQYF. The CDR3 coding sequence is TGTGCCAGCAGCTTAGTGGGCGGGGAACTAGCCAAAAACATTCAGTACTTC.

The rearrangement uses TRBV5-1 and TRBJ2-5, with 11 nucleotides matching TRBD2. Trimming took 4 bases from V and 2 from J; bases not matched to a gene: 10. This CDR3 spans 17 amino acids. The germline gives CDR1 SGHRS, CDR2 YFSETQ. This CDR3 reads CASSPGLAALLQETQYF. Written as DNA, the CDR3 is TGCGCCAGCAGCCCGGGACTAGCGGCACTCCTTCAAGAGACCCAGTACTTC.

The V gene is TRBV5-6, the J gene TRBJ2-3; D perhaps matches TRBD2 (5 bases). This CDR3 is built from 14 residues. In germline, CDR1 is SGHDT, CDR2 YYEEEE. Trimming removed 4 bases at V and 2 bases at J, with 11 bases between. The CDR3 DNA reads as TGTGCCAGCAGCCCGGGGTACTTCACAGATACGCAGTATTTT. It specifies CASSPGYFTDTQYF.

The V and J genes are TRBV7-9 and TRBJ2-5, with D perhaps matching TRBD1 (6 bases). Germline loops: CDR1 SEHNR, CDR2 FQNEAQ (reference sequence). The CDR3 totals 11 residues. In DNA, the CDR3 is TGTGCAGCAGGGGTTGTGGAGACCCAGTACTTC. Its protein is CAAGVVETQYF.